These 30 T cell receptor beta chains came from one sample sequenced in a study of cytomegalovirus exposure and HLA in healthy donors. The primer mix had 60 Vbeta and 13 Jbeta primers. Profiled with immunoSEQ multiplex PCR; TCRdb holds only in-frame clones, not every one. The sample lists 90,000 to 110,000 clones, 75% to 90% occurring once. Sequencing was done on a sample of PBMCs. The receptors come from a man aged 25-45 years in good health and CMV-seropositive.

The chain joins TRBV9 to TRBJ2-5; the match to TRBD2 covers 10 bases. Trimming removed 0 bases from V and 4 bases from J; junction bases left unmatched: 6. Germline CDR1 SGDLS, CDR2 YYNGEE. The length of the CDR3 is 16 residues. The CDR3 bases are TGTGCCAGCAGCGTAGAATCTAGCGGGGGATCAGAGACCCAGTACTTC. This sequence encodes CASSVESSGGSETQYF.

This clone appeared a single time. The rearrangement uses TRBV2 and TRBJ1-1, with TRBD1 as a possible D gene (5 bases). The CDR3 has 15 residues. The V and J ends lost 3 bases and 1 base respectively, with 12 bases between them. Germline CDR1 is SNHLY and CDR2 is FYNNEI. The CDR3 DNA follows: TGTGCCAGCAGTGAGGGGCAGGCGACGAACACTGAAGCTTTCTTT. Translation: CASSEGQATNTEAFF. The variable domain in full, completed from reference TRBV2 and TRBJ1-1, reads EPEVTQTPSHQVTQMGQEVILRCVPISNHLYFYWYRQILGQKVEFLVSFYNNEISEKSEIFDDQFSVERPDGSNFTLKIRSTKLEDSAMYFCASSEGQATNTEAFFGQGTRLTVV.

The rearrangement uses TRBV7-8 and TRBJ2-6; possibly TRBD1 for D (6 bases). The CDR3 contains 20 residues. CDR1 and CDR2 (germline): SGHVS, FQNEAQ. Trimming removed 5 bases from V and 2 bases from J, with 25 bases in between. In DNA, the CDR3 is TGTGCCAGCAGCCCAATTTATGGGCAGGGGATATACGCTGGGGCCAACGTCCTGACTTTC. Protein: CASSPIYGQGIYAGANVLTF.

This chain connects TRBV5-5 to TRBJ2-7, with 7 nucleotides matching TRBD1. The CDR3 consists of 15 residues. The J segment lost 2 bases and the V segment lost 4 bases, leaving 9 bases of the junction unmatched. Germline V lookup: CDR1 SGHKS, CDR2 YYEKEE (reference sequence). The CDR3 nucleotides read TGTGCCAGCAGCCTGATGACAGGGACGACCTACGAGCAGTACTTC. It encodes CASSLMTGTTYEQYF.

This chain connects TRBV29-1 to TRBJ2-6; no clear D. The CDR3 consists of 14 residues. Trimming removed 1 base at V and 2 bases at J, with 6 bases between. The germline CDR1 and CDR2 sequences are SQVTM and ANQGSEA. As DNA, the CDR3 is TGCAGCGTTGAAGGAGGAGCTGGGGCCAACGTCCTGACTTTC. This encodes CSVEGGAGANVLTF. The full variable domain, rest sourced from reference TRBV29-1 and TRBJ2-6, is SAVISQKPSRDICQRGTSLTIQCQVDSQVTMMFWYRQQPGQSLTLIATANQGSEATYESGFVIDKFPISRPNLTFSTLTVSNMSPEDSSIYLCSVEGGAGANVLTFGAGSRLTVL.

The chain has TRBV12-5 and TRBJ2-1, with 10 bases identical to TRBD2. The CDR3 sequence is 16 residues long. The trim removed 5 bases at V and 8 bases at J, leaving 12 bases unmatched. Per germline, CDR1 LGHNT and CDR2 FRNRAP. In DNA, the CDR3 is TGTGCTAGTGGTCCTCATAGCGGGGGGCGGTCTTATGAGCAGTTCTTC. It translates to CASGPHSGGRSYEQFF.

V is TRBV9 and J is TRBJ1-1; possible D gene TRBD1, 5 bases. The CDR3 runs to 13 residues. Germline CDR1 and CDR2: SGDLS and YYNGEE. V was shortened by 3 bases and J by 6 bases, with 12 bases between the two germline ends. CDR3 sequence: CASSEPTDPEAFF. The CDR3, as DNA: TGTGCCAGCAGCGAGCCGACAGATCCTGAAGCTTTCTTT.

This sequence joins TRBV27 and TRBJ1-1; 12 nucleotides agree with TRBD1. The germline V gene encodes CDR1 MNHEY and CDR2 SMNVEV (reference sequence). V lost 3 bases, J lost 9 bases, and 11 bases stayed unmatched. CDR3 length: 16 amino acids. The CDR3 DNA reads TGTGCCAGCAGTTTTACCCGGGACAGGGGGCCGAGCAAAGCTTTCTTT. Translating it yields CASSFTRDRGPSKAFF.

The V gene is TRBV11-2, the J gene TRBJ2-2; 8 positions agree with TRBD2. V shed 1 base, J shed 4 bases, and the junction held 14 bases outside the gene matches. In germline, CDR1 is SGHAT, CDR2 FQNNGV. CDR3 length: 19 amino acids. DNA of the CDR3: TGTGCCAGCAGCTTAGTAGGGGGTTCGAGCGGGGGATTCACCGGGGAGCTGTTTTTT. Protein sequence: CASSLVGGSSGGFTGELFF.

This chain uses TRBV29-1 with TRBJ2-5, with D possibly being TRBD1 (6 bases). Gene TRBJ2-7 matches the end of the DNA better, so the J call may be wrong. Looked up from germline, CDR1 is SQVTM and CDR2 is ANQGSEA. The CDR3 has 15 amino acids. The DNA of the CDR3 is TGCAGCGTTGAAGACCCAGCAGGGGCAACCCACGAGCAGTACTTC. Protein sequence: CSVEDPAGATHEQYF.

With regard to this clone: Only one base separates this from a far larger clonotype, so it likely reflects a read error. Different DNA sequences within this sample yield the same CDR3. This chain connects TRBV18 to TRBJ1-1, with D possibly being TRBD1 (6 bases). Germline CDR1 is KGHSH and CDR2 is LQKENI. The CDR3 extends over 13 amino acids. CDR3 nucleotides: TGTGCCAGCTCACCGGGGGCCAACACTGATGCTTTCTTT. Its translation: CASSPGANTDAFF.

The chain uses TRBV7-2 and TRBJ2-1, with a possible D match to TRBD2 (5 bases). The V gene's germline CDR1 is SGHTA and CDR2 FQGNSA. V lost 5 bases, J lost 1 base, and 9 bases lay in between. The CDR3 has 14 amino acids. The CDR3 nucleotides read TGTGCCAGCAGCCCCCGAGGGTCCTACAATGAGCAGTTCTTC. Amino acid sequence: CASSPRGSYNEQFF.

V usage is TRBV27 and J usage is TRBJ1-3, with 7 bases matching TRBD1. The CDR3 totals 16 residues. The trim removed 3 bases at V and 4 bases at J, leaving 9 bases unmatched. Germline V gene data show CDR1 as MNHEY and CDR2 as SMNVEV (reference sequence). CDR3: CASSLDGTARGNTIYF. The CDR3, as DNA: TGTGCCAGCAGTTTGGATGGGACAGCCAGAGGAAACACCATATATTTT.

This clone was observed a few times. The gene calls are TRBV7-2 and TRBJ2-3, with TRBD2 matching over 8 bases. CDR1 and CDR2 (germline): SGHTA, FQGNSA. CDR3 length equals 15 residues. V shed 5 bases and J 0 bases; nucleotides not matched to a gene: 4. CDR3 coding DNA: TGTGCCAGCAGCCGCTCTAGCGGGAGCACAGATACGCAGTATTTT. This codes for CASSRSSGSTDTQYF.

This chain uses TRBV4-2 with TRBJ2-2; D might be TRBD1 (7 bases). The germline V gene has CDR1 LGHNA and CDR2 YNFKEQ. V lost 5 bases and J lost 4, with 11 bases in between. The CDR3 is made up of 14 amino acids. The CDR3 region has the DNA TGTGCCAGCAGCTTCCAGGGGGGCACCGGGGAGCTGTTTTTT. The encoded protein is CASSFQGGTGELFF.

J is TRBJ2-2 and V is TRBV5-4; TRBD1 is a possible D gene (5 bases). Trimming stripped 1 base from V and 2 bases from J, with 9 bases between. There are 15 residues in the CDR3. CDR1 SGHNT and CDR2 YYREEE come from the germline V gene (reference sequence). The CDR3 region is CASSLRQRNTGELFF. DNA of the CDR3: TGTGCCAGCAGCTTGCGACAGCGAAACACCGGGGAGCTGTTTTTT.

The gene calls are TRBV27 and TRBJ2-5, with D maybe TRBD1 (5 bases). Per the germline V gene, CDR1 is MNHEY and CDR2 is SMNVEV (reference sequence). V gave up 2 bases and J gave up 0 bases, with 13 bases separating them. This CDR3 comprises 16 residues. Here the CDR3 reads CASSLRAGLDQETQYF. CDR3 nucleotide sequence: TGTGCCAGCAGTTTACGGGCAGGGCTCGACCAAGAGACCCAGTACTTC.

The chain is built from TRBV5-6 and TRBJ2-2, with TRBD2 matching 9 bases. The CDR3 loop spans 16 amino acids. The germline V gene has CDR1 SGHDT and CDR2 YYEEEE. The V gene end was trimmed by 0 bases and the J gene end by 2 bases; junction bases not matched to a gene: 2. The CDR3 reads CASSLGLAANTGELFF. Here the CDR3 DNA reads TGTGCCAGCAGCTTGGGACTAGCGGCTAACACCGGGGAGCTGTTTTTT. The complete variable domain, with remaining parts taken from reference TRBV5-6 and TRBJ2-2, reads DAGVTQSPTHLIKTRGQQVTLRCSPKSGHDTVSWYQQALGQGPQFIFQYYEEEERQRGNFPDRFSGHQFPNYSSELNVNALLLGDSALYLCASSLGLAANTGELFFGEGSRLTVL.

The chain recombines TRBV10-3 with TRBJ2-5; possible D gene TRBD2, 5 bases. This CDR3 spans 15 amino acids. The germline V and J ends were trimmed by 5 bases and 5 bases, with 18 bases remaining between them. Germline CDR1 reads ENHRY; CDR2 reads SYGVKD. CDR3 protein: CAISPGPGKTETQYF. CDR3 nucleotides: TGTGCCATCAGTCCAGGCCCCGGGAAGACGGAGACCCAGTACTTC.

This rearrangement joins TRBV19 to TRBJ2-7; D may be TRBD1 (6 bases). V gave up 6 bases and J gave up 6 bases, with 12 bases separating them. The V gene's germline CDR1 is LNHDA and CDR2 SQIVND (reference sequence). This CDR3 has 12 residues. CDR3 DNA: TGTGCCAGTAGCCCACGAGGGGGCGAGCAGTACTTC. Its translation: CASSPRGGEQYF. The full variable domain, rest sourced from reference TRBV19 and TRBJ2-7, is DGGITQSPKYLFRKEGQNVTLSCEQNLNHDAMYWYRQDPGQGLRLIYYSQIVNDFQKGDIAEGYSVSREKKESFPLTVTSAQKNPTAFYLCASSPRGGEQYFGPGTRLTVT.

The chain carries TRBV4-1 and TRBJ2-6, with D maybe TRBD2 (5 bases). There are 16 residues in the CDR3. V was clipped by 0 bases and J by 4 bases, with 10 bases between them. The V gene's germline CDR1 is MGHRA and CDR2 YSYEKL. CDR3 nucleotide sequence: TGCGCCAGCAGCCAAGAATCGGGGTCCGGGGCCAACGTCCTGACTTTC. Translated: CASSQESGSGANVLTF.

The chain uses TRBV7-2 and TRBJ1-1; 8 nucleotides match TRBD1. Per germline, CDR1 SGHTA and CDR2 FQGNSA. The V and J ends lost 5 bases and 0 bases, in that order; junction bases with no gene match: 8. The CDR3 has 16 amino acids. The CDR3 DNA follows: TGTGCCAGCAGCCCGTGGACAGGGCCGATGAACACTGAAGCTTTCTTT. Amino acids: CASSPWTGPMNTEAFF.

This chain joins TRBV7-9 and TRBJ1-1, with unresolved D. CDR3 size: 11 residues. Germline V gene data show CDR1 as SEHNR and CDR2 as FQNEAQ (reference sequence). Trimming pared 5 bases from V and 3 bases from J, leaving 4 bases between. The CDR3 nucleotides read TGTGCCAGCAGCACTTACACTGAAGCTTTCTTT. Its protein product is CASSTYTEAFF.

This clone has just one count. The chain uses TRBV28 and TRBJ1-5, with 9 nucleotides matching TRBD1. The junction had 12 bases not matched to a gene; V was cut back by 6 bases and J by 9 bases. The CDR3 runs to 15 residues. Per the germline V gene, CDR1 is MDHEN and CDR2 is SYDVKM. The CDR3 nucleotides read TGTGCCAGCAGCCGCGGACAGGGGCCTCTGTGGCCCCAGCATTTT. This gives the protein CASSRGQGPLWPQHF.

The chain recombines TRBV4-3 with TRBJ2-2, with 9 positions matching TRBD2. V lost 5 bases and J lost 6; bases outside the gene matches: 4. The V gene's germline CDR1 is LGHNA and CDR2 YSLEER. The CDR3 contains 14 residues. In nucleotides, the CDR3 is TGCGCCAGCAGCGCGGGGGGGCCTGCCGGGGAGCTGTTTTTT. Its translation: CASSAGGPAGELFF.

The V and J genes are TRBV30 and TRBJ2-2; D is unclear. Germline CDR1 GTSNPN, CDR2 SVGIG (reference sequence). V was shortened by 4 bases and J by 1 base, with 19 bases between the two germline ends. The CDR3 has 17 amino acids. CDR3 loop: CAWMYYSSLRNTGELFF. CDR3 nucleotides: TGTGCCTGGATGTACTACTCCTCGCTTCGGAACACCGGGGAGCTGTTTTTT. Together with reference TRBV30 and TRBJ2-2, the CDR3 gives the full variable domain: SQTIHQWPATLVQPVGSPLSLECTVEGTSNPNLYWYRQAAGRGLQLLFYSVGIGQISSEVPQNLSASRPQDRQFILSSKKLLLSDSGFYLCAWMYYSSLRNTGELFFGEGSRLTVL.

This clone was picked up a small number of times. The CDR3 DNA is TGTGCCAGCAGGGACTCTCTCCGGACAGGGCACTATGGCTACACCTTC. Protein sequence: CASRDSLRTGHYGYTF. The chain is built from TRBV2 and TRBJ1-2; 8 bases match TRBD1. After removal of 6 bases from V and 3 bases from J, the junction contained 12 bases not matched to a gene. Looked up from germline, CDR1 is SNHLY and CDR2 is FYNNEI. The CDR3 runs 16 residues.

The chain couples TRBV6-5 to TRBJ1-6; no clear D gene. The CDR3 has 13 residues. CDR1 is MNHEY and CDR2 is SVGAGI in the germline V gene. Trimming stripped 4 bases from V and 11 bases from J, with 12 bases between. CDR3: CASSFSLNPPLHF. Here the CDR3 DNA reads TGTGCCAGCAGTTTTAGTCTGAATCCACCCCTCCACTTT.

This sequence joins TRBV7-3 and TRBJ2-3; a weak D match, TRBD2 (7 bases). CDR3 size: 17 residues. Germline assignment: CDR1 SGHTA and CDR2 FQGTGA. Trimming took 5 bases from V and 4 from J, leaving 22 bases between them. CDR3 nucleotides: TGTGCCAGCAGCCCGATTGGTGGGGGGGGGCGCGCAGATACGCAGTATTTT. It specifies CASSPIGGGGRADTQYF.

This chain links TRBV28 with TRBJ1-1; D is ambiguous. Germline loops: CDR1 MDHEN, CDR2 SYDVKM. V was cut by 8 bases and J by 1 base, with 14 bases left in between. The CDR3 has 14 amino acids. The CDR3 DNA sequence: TGTGCCAGCCCTGATCCAGTTGGGAACACTGAAGCTTTCTTT. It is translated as CASPDPVGNTEAFF.